This T cell receptor (beta chain) came from a study of beta chain features in type 1 diabetes. On this clone itself: What it binds is not known.

Overall study findings and caveats: More deletions and fewer insertions at VDJ junctions were found in patients with type 1 diabetes.

Expressed TCRB transcripts got sequenced, as all isolated RNA was reverse transcribed. The protocol was immunoSEQ multiplex PCR, while the TCRdb copy is restricted to in-frame clones and leaves out a portion. The data hold around 300,000 clones, with about 7.8% observed a single time. The receptor was isolated from a woman under 30 in good health. The sample comprised central memory CD4+ T cells from blood.

CDR3 residues: CASSQEQETQYF. The CDR3 DNA reads as TGTGCCAGCAGCCAAGAACAGGAGACCCAGTACTTC. This sequence joins TRBV14 and TRBJ2-5; D remains unclear. Germline values: CDR1 SGHDN, CDR2 FVKESK. Deletions cut 0 bases from V and 5 bases from J, with 4 bases between. The CDR3 consists of 12 residues.